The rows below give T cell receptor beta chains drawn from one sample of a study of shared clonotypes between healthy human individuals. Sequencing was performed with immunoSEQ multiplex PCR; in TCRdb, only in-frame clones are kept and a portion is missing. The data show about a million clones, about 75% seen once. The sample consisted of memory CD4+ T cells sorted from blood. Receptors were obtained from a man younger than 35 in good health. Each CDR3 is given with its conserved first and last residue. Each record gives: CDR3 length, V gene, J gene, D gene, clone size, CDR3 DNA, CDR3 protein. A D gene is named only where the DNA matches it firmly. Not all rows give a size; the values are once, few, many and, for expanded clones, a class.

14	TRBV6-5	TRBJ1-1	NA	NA	TGTGCCAGCAGTTACTCGGTAGACGTGTCCGGCGACAGTTTT	CASSYSVDVSGDSF
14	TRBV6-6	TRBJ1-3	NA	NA	TGTGCCAGCAGTTACGGGACATCTGGAAACACCATATATTTT	CASSYGTSGNTIYF
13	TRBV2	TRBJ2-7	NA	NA	TGTGCCAGCACCCGGGACCCCAACTACGAGCAGTACTTC	CASTRDPNYEQYF
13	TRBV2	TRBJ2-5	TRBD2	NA	TGTGCCAGCAGTGAAGAGTTCCGGGGGGCCCAGTACTTC	CASSEEFRGAQYF
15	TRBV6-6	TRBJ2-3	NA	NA	TGTGCCAGCAGTTACTCAGCTAGCGGCACAGATACGCAGTATTTT	CASSYSASGTDTQYF
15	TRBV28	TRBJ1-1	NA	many	TGTGCCAGCAGTCCGATCGGACGGCTGAACACTGAAGCTTTCTTT	CASSPIGRLNTEAFF
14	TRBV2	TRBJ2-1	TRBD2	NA	TGTGCCAGCAGCCTTACTAGCGGGAGAAATGAGCAGTTCTTC	CASSLTSGRNEQFF
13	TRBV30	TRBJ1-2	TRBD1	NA	TGTGCCTGGAGTTCAACAGGGGAATATGGCTACACCTTC	CAWSSTGEYGYTF
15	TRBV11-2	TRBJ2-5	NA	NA	TGTGCCAGCAGCTTAACCGGGACAGCGGGGGCGACCCAGTACTTC	CASSLTGTAGATQYF
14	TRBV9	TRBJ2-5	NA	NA	TGTGCCAGCAGCCCCACAGGACACCAAGAGACCCAGTACTTC	CASSPTGHQETQYF
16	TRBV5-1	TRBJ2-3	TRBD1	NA	TGCGCCAGCAGCTCACCGGGACAGGGGCTCACAGATACGCAGTATTTT	CASSSPGQGLTDTQYF
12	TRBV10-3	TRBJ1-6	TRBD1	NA	TGTGCCATCGGGACAGGGAATTCACCCCTCCACTTT	CAIGTGNSPLHF
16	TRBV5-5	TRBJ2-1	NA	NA	TGTGCCAGCAGCTTGGCTCTTAGAACCGGGACCAATGAGCAGTTCTTC	CASSLALRTGTNEQFF
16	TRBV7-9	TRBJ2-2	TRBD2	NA	TGTGCCAGCAGCTTCTTCGGGACTAGCGGTACCGGGGAGCTGTTTTTT	CASSFFGTSGTGELFF
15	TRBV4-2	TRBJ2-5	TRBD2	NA	TGTGCCAGCAGCCAAGGAGCGGGGGGTCGGGAGACCCAGTACTTC	CASSQGAGGRETQYF
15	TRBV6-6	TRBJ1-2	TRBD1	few	TGTGCCAGCAGCCAAAACACAGGGGCCAACTATGGCTACACCTTC	CASSQNTGANYGYTF
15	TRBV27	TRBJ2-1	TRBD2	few	TGTGCCAGCAGTTATGGCGGGGGGTCCTACAATGAGCAGTTCTTC	CASSYGGGSYNEQFF
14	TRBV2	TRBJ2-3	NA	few	TGTGCCAGCAGTGTAGGGGGGGCCATAGATACGCAGTATTTT	CASSVGGAIDTQYF
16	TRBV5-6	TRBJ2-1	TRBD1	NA	TGTGCCAGCAGCCCGCCCCGGGACAGGGTGTACAATGAGCAGTTCTTC	CASSPPRDRVYNEQFF
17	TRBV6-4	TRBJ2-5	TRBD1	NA	TGTGCCAGGAGGCCGTACCGGGACAGAATTGCTCGAGAGACCCAGTACTTC	CARRPYRDRIARETQYF
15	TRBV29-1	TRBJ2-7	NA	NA	TGCAGCGTTGATGCGAGAGAAAGTAGCTCCTACGAGCAGTACTTC	CSVDARESSSYEQYF
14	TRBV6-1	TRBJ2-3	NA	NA	TGTGCCAGCAGTGATCAGGGCGGGATAGATACGCAGTATTTT	CASSDQGGIDTQYF
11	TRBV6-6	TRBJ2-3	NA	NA	TGTGCCAGCACCTCTTCGGATACGCAGTATTTT	CASTSSDTQYF
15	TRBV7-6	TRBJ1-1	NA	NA	TGTGCCAGCAGCTTAGGCGGCAGTTTTAACACTGAAGCTTTCTTT	CASSLGGSFNTEAFF